This TCR beta chain comes out of a study of blood T cell repertoires in COVID-19. Looking at the study overall: Donors in the United States, Italy and Spain gave samples during acute or convalescent COVID-19.

The ends were cut back, 6 bases at V and 8 bases at J, with 20 bases in the middle. The CDR3 is 15 residues long. Germline assignment: CDR1 SNHLY and CDR2 FYNNEI. Per the study methods: Reference gene primer amplification in the assay estimated nucleated cell counts. This table comes from immunoSEQ multiplex PCR, and its TCRdb copy is limited to in-frame clones, with some not included. The DNA was the basis for D and trimming; V, J and clone size are from that table. The sample consists of approximately 350,000 clones, 75% to 90% of them appearing once. The source of this sequence is a woman in her fifties or sixties who had recovered from COVID-19. This chain links TRBV2 with TRBJ1-5, with D possibly matching TRBD1 (6 bases). Input material: PBMCs or T cells enriched from blood (not recorded which). The CDR3 coding sequence is TGTGCCAGCAGCGTCGGACAGTGGACGAAAAAGCCCCAGCATTTT. Residues: CASSVGQWTKKPQHF.